A selection of T cell receptor beta chains follows, all from one sample in a study of CD8 T cells in ankylosing spondylitis. Via MiXCR, TCRdb re-called the 5' RACE reads, giving one row per CDR3 protein. Of some 250,000 distinct CDR3 sequences listed, approximately 9% are singletons. Sequenced input: blood, either unsorted or a sorted T cell fraction (not recorded which). These receptors came from a male donor with ankylosing spondylitis or in good health (not recorded which). The CDR3 runs from the conserved cysteine through the conserved F or W.

v_gene,j_gene,CDR3aa
TRBV6-4,TRBJ2-3,CASSDGLAGGSDTQYF
TRBV5-1,TRBJ2-4,CASSLGPSQNIQYF
TRBV7-9,TRBJ2-1,CASSFPGQGPFF
TRBV20-1,TRBJ2-5,CSASPRGLAGGPVKTQYF
TRBV3-1,TRBJ1-5,CASSQGREAGPQHF
TRBV20-1,TRBJ1-4,CSARGGDNEKLFF
TRBV12-3/TRBV12-4,TRBJ2-3,CASSFLTGGDTQYF
TRBV20-1,TRBJ2-2,CSARRTSAGELFF
TRBV29-1,TRBJ2-2,CSVDQENTGELFF
TRBV5-2,TRBJ1-2,CAMSPGLGSYGYTF
TRBV10-3,TRBJ1-1,CAISESGKRETEAFF
TRBV5-5,TRBJ2-1,CASSPRTRADNEQFF
TRBV5-1,TRBJ2-5,CASSLGTSVLQETQYF
TRBV6-2/TRBV6-3,TRBJ2-2,CASSQAAVTGELFF
TRBV18,TRBJ2-3,CASSLRTGATDTQYF
TRBV7-2,TRBJ2-7,CASSLGGLATYEQYF
TRBV20-1,TRBJ2-5,CSARRDRVGADQETQYF
TRBV20-1,TRBJ1-2,CSARGAGYGYTF
TRBV7-2,TRBJ1-2,CASSNTGAPHYGYTF
TRBV5-1,TRBJ2-6,CASSVGGSGANVLTF
TRBV5-6,TRBJ1-5,CASSLMTEDQPQHF
TRBV12-3/TRBV12-4,TRBJ1-2,CASMGYPVSGGYGYTF
TRBV20-1,TRBJ1-6,CSADEGASYNSPLHF
TRBV30,TRBJ2-3,CAWSPTRGIQYF
TRBV5-6,TRBJ1-2,CASSLASGYGYTF
TRBV5-5,TRBJ2-4,CASSWDRGLNIQYF
TRBV7-2,TRBJ2-3,CASSLLAGTGADTQYF
TRBV20-1,TRBJ2-2,CSAPSVGGRPGGELFF
TRBV29-1,TRBJ2-3,CSVDGRVTDTQYF
TRBV20-1,TRBJ2-3,CSARPGPDTQYF
TRBV10-3,TRBJ1-5,CAIRDDRGGQPQHF
TRBV5-6,TRBJ2-5,CASSPKGSETQYF
TRBV5-6,TRBJ1-6,CASSLGVFNSPLHF
TRBV20-1,TRBJ2-5,CSARTGPGTQYF
TRBV20-1,TRBJ1-4,CSGAGTHNEKLFF
TRBV7-2,TRBJ2-7,CASSLGSEWEQYF
TRBV7-2,TRBJ1-1,CASSLDRGAKAFF
TRBV4-3,TRBJ2-3,CASSQEAVQDTQYF
TRBV9,TRBJ2-1,CASSALGGSSYNEQFF
TRBV12-3/TRBV12-4,TRBJ1-2,CASSRQGSGYTF
TRBV20-1,TRBJ2-1,CSGRLSYNEQFF
TRBV5-6,TRBJ2-2,CASSFPPNTGELFF
TRBV20-1,TRBJ2-1,CSASAGNNEQFF
TRBV27,TRBJ2-1,CASSLSPVAGEQFF
TRBV9,TRBJ2-5,CASSPGRWASEQETQYF
TRBV6-5,TRBJ1-2,CASSYRRGRPYGYTF
TRBV12-3/TRBV12-4,TRBJ2-3,CASRFSGLSGRPNGDTQYF
TRBV3-1,TRBJ2-3,CASSQDRGDYGDTQYF
TRBV20-1,TRBJ2-1,CSARDLENPNDEQFF
TRBV24-1,TRBJ2-3,CATSVQGADTQYF
TRBV20-1,TRBJ2-7,CSASFIQGGYEQYF
TRBV6-2/TRBV6-3,TRBJ2-2,CASTVQGHTGELFF
TRBV12-3/TRBV12-4,TRBJ2-3,CASSFPLAAPTDTQYF
TRBV5-1,TRBJ2-7,CASSPGQSSYEQYF
TRBV20-1,TRBJ2-7,CSARDRDTYEQYF
TRBV20-1,TRBJ1-1,CSATAGGNTEAFF
TRBV10-3,TRBJ2-3,CAISESGGRDTQYF
TRBV6-2/TRBV6-3,TRBJ2-5,CASSYVGGSETQYF